One and the same sample provided the 25 T cell receptor beta chains below, sequenced in a study of cytomegalovirus exposure and HLA in healthy donors. This table comes from immunoSEQ multiplex PCR, and its TCRdb copy is limited to in-frame clones, with some not included. The sample has around 220,000 clones, around 88% seen once. The sample was PBMCs. These TCRs come from a woman between 18 and 29 years old in good health and CMV-seronegative.

This clone is a singleton in its sample. V gene TRBV6-1 combines with J gene TRBJ2-1, with 9 bases matching TRBD2. V lost 1 base to trimming and J lost 11 bases; unmatched junction nucleotides: 6. The CDR3 extends over 14 amino acids. CDR1 MNHNS and CDR2 SASEGT come from the germline V gene. CDR3 sequence: CASSEGGASGKQFF. The CDR3 DNA reads as TGTGCCAGCAGTGAAGGGGGGGCTAGCGGGAAGCAGTTCTTC.

This clone was recorded only once. The chain uses TRBV4-3 and TRBJ1-2; no definite D call. V was cut by 2 bases and J by 2 bases, with 12 bases left in between. From germline, CDR1 is LGHNA and CDR2 YSLEER. The CDR3 contains 15 residues. CDR3 protein: CASSQPLGNNYGYTF. DNA of the CDR3: TGCGCCAGCAGCCAACCTTTGGGCAACAACTATGGCTACACCTTC.

CDR3 in DNA: TGTGCCAGCAGTCCGTGGACTACCAATGAGCAGTTCTTC. Protein product: CASSPWTTNEQFF. The chain combines TRBV6-5 with TRBJ2-1; a possible D gene is TRBD2 (6 bases). Between the trimmed V and J ends, which lost 5 bases and 6 bases, there was a span of 11 bases. The CDR3 spans 13 residues. From germline, CDR1 is MNHEY and CDR2 SVGAGI.

J is TRBJ2-7 and V is TRBV2, with TRBD2 matching over 9 bases. Trimming at V came to 2 bases and at J to 4 bases, leaving 18 bases not matched to a gene. The CDR3 sequence is 19 residues long. Per germline, CDR1 SNHLY and CDR2 FYNNEI. The CDR3 here is CASSEMSAFAAGGRYEQYF. CDR3 coding DNA: TGTGCCAGCAGTGAAATGTCGGCGTTCGCGGCGGGAGGGCGTTACGAGCAGTACTTC.

The genes are TRBV5-1 and TRBJ2-7, with D tentatively TRBD2 (5 bases). The ends were cut back, 2 bases at V and 0 bases at J, with 9 bases in the middle. This CDR3 is 14 amino acids long. Germline CDR1 is SGHRS and CDR2 is YFSETQ. The CDR3 nucleotides read TGCGCCAGCAGCTTTGAGGGAAGCTCCTACGAGCAGTACTTC. Protein product: CASSFEGSSYEQYF.

V gene TRBV4-1 combines with J gene TRBJ1-2; 8 bases fit TRBD1. The CDR3 totals 15 residues. Germline CDR1 reads MGHRA; CDR2 reads YSYEKL. With V trimmed by 3 bases and J by 4 bases, 7 bases remained unmatched. CDR3 coding DNA: TGCGCCAGCAGCCAGCGGACAGGGTTAGGCTATGGCTACACCTTC. Translation gives CASSQRTGLGYGYTF.

The chain is built from TRBV6-1 and TRBJ2-1; tentative D call: TRBD1 (6 bases). Germline CDR1 reads MNHNS; CDR2 reads SASEGT. This CDR3 has 14 residues. V was trimmed by 6 bases and J by 4 bases, leaving 13 bases between them. The CDR3 loop is CASSYRVGYNEQFF. Here the CDR3 DNA reads TGTGCCAGCAGCTACAGGGTGGGATACAATGAGCAGTTCTTC.

The gene calls are TRBV2 and TRBJ2-1, with 7 nucleotides matching TRBD2. The CDR3 consists of 16 residues. Germline V gene sequence: CDR1 SNHLY, CDR2 FYNNEI. The V gene end was trimmed by 0 bases and the J gene end by 3 bases; junction bases not matched to a gene: 5. The CDR3 bases are TGTGCCAGCAGTGAAGCCGTAGCGGGCTTCTACAATGAGCAGTTCTTC. Translated, it gives CASSEAVAGFYNEQFF.

The chain links TRBV7-9 to TRBJ1-2, with D hard to call. Trimming left V 2 bases short and J 1 base short, with 8 bases between. Germline V CDR1 and CDR2: SEHNR, FQNEAQ (reference sequence). CDR3 length: 14 amino acids. The CDR3 is CASSLPQINYGYTF. The CDR3 nucleotides are TGTGCCAGCAGCTTACCCCAGATTAACTATGGCTACACCTTC.

The J gene is TRBJ2-3, the V gene TRBV5-4, with 15 bases that match TRBD2. V lost 0 bases to trimming and J lost 2 bases; unmatched junction nucleotides: 7. CDR1 SGHNT and CDR2 YYREEE come from the germline V gene (reference sequence). CDR3 size: 19 residues. In DNA form, the CDR3 reads TGTGCCAGCAGCTTGGTAGCGGGACTAGCGGGAGGCTCCACAGATACGCAGTATTTT. Its protein product is CASSLVAGLAGGSTDTQYF.

This chain joins TRBV5-1 and TRBJ2-1; D unclear. Germline V gene lookup returns CDR1 SGHRS and CDR2 YFSETQ. There are 13 residues in the CDR3. Trimming stripped 4 bases from V and 0 bases from J, with 5 bases between. The CDR3 coding sequence is TGCGCCAGCAGCGCTAGCTCCTACAATGAGCAGTTCTTC. This codes for CASSASSYNEQFF.

V and J are TRBV7-3 and TRBJ2-3, with a possible D match to TRBD2 (6 bases). The CDR3 totals 13 residues. V was trimmed by 5 bases and J by 5 bases, leaving 11 bases between them. Germline values: CDR1 SGHTA, CDR2 FQGTGA. CDR3 DNA: TGTGCCAGCAGCCGGGGGACTCTAGATACGCAGTATTTT. Protein sequence: CASSRGTLDTQYF. The whole variable domain, filled in from reference TRBV7-3 and TRBJ2-3, reads GAGVSQTPSNKVTEKGKYVELRCDPISGHTALYWYRQSLGQGPEFLIYFQGTGAADDSGLPNDRFFAVRPEGSVSTLKIQRTERGDSAVYLCASSRGTLDTQYFGPGTRLTVL.

This clone came up a few times. The rearrangement joins TRBV18 to TRBJ2-1; TRBD2 matches at 9 bases. This CDR3 spans 17 amino acids. The trim removed 1 base at V and 5 bases at J, leaving 9 bases unmatched. Looked up from germline, CDR1 is KGHSH and CDR2 is LQKENI. In DNA form, the CDR3 reads TGTGCCAGCTCACCACTACCGCGGGAGGGGAGAGACAATGAGCAGTTCTTC. This codes for CASSPLPREGRDNEQFF.

This chain connects TRBV6-1 to TRBJ1-2; D unclear. Germline CDR1 and CDR2: MNHNS and SASEGT. The ends were cut back, 3 bases at V and 8 bases at J, with 10 bases in the middle. This CDR3 contains 12 residues. The CDR3 reads CASSDRTQGYTF. CDR3 nucleotide sequence: TGTGCCAGCAGTGACAGGACTCAAGGCTACACCTTC.

In its sample, this clone was seen once. One end of the junction does not line up with germline, which may come from a read error. This chain uses TRBV30 with TRBJ2-3, with a tentative D call TRBD2 (5 bases). CDR1 is GTSNPN, CDR2 SVGIG, per germline (reference sequence). This CDR3 comprises 12 residues. CDR3 DNA sequence: TGTGCCTGGGCAAGCTCGGACTTTCTGTCTAGCTTT. Translation: CAWASSDFLSSF. The whole variable domain, filled in from reference TRBV30 and TRBJ2-3, reads SQTIHQWPATLVQPVGSPLSLECTVEGTSNPNLYWYRQAAGRGLQLLFYSVGIGQISSEVPQNLSASRPQDRQFILSSKKLLLSDSGFYLCAWASSDFLSSFGPGTRLTVL.

This rearrangement joins TRBV6-1 to TRBJ2-5, with D possibly TRBD1 on 6 matching bases. V lost 5 bases to trimming and J lost 4 bases, with 11 bases between them. Germline CDR1 is MNHNS and CDR2 is SASEGT. This CDR3 has 13 amino acids. The CDR3 protein is CASSTGLAETQYF. The CDR3, as DNA: TGTGCCAGCAGTACAGGGCTCGCAGAGACCCAGTACTTC.

The V and J genes are TRBV6-1 and TRBJ2-5, with a weak D call TRBD1 (6 bases). V was pared by 3 bases and J by 5 bases, with 10 bases between. The germline CDR1 and CDR2 sequences are MNHNS and SASEGT. The CDR3 has 13 residues. The DNA of the CDR3 is TGTGCCAGCAGTGATTGGGACACGGAGACCCAGTACTTC. It yields the protein CASSDWDTETQYF.

The table lists this clone with many counts. The rearrangement joins TRBV28 to TRBJ2-7, with 7 positions matching TRBD1. CDR1 and CDR2 (germline): MDHEN, SYDVKM. This CDR3 spans 15 amino acids. Germline trimming cut 4 bases from V and 2 bases from J; bases unmatched to any gene: 8. CDR3 protein: CASSSPGQIPYEQYF. DNA of the CDR3: TGTGCCAGCAGTTCGCCGGGACAGATCCCCTACGAGCAGTACTTC.

CDR3 in amino acids: CASSAGLAGGTDTQYF. The CDR3 DNA reads as TGTGCCAGCAGTGCGGGACTAGCGGGAGGTACAGATACGCAGTATTTT. The chain combines TRBV6-4 with TRBJ2-3, with 15 bases matching TRBD2. Per germline, CDR1 MRHNA and CDR2 SNTAGT. V was clipped by 4 bases and J by 3 bases; unmatched bases: 2. The CDR3 length is 16 residues.

V usage is TRBV27 and J usage is TRBJ2-6; D uncertain. V lost 10 bases and J 0 bases, leaving 10 bases between the germline ends. Germline CDR1 and CDR2: MNHEY and SMNVEV (reference sequence). The CDR3 extends over 14 amino acids. The CDR3 reads CATPPSSGANVLTF. The DNA of the CDR3 is TGTGCCACCCCGCCGAGCTCTGGGGCCAACGTCCTGACTTTC.

The CDR3, as DNA: TGTGCCAGCAGCCAAGCGGACAGTTCCACAGATACGCAGTATTTT. It codes for CASSQADSSTDTQYF. The chain is built from TRBV14 and TRBJ2-3, with D tentatively TRBD1 (6 bases). Germline V lookup: CDR1 SGHDN, CDR2 FVKESK. With 1 base removed from V and 2 bases from J, the gap between germline ends came to 10 bases. The CDR3 spans 15 residues.

CDR3 coding DNA: TGTGCCAGCAGCCCTTCCTCCGACAGGGGCTATGGCTACACCTTC. Amino acid sequence: CASSPSSDRGYGYTF. The chain uses TRBV28 and TRBJ1-2, with TRBD1 matching over 8 bases. Germline assignment: CDR1 MDHEN and CDR2 SYDVKM. V dropped 6 bases and J dropped 4; count of bases not matched to a gene: 10. The CDR3 runs 15 residues.

The CDR3 coding sequence is TGTGCCATCAGTGACGGTCCTCTCAGGGGCTACACCTTC. This gives the protein CAISDGPLRGYTF. The chain employs TRBV10-3 and TRBJ1-2; D is unresolved. The CDR3 runs to 13 residues. CDR1 is ENHRY, CDR2 SYGVKD, per germline. V gave up 3 bases and J gave up 8 bases, with 13 bases separating them.

The gene calls are TRBV7-3 and TRBJ2-1; D might be TRBD2 (5 bases). CDR1 and CDR2 (germline): SGHTA, FQGTGA. V lost 3 bases to trimming and J lost 10 bases, with 16 bases between them. This CDR3 is 14 amino acids long. The CDR3 DNA is TGTGCCAGCAGCTTGGACTTAGGCCGGGCCGAGCAGTTCTTC. Residues: CASSLDLGRAEQFF.

This clone came up once. Other DNA sequences from this sample encode an identical CDR3 as well. The chain combines TRBV14 with TRBJ2-1; TRBD2 matches 9 bases. The CDR3 has 13 amino acids. Germline V gene data show CDR1 as SGHDN and CDR2 as FVKESK. V lost 0 bases, J lost 10 bases, and 1 base stayed unmatched. The CDR3 coding sequence is TGTGCCAGCAGCCAAGACCTAGCGGGAGAGCAGTTCTTC. Translated: CASSQDLAGEQFF.